Following are 11 T cell receptor beta chains from one sample sequenced in a study of type 1 regulatory T cells. No antigen has been assigned to these receptors. TCRdb analysed the reads with MiXCR anew, one entry per CDR3 protein. This sample has just over 14,000 distinct CDR3 sequences, with roughly 15% found just once. Sequenced: cultured T cells, either the whole culture or a sorted T cell fraction (not recorded which). These receptor sequences come from a human donor in good health.

This clonotype rates as medium-sized (0.01 to 0.1%). The V gene is TRBV6-1, the J gene TRBJ1-6; TRBD1 matches 9 bases. The J segment lost 8 bases and the V segment lost 6 bases, leaving 8 bases of the junction unmatched. Germline lookup yields CDR1 MNHNS and CDR2 SASEGT. The CDR3 sequence is 15 residues long. As DNA, the CDR3 is TGTGCCAGCAGAAGTTCCGGGACAGGGCATTCACCCCTCCACTTT. It encodes CASRSSGTGHSPLHF.

This clonotype was detected a few times. The CDR3 DNA follows: TGTGCCAGCAGTTTTGGGACTAGGACCGGGGAGCTGTTTTTT. As protein: CASSFGTRTGELFF. The chain couples TRBV28 to TRBJ2-2, with 8 nucleotides matching TRBD2. This CDR3 has 14 residues. Germline CDR1 is MDHEN and CDR2 is SYDVKM. V was pared by 3 bases and J by 5 bases, with 2 bases of the junction left unmatched.

This clonotype was seen repeatedly, ten times or more. This chain connects TRBV4-3 to TRBJ2-7; D gene unclear. Germline loops: CDR1 LGHNA, CDR2 YSLEER. V was shortened by 0 bases and J by 0 bases, with 15 bases between the two germline ends. This CDR3 is 17 amino acids long. The CDR3 DNA is TGCGCCAGCAGCCAAGATTTGGGCAGCCGAAGCTCCTACGAGCAGTACTTC. Protein: CASSQDLGSRSSYEQYF.

The genes are TRBV30 and TRBJ2-3, with D maybe TRBD2 (5 bases). CDR3 length: 13 residues. Looked up from germline, CDR1 is GTSNPN and CDR2 is SVGIG (reference sequence). V was cut by 5 bases and J by 2 bases, with 11 bases left in between. The chain's CDR3 is CAWSPGYTDTQYF. CDR3 nucleotides: TGTGCCTGGTCGCCGGGATACACAGATACGCAGTATTTT.

This chain uses TRBV5-1 with TRBJ1-6; D gene uncertain. Per germline, CDR1 SGHRS and CDR2 YFSETQ. The V end lost 1 base, the J end lost 0 bases, and 11 bases lay between the germline ends. The length of the CDR3 is 17 residues. CDR3 nucleotides: TGCGCCAGCAGCTTGAGTGGACGAAGCTCCTATAATTCACCCCTCCACTTT. This encodes CASSLSGRSSYNSPLHF.

This clonotype was recorded a few times. This chain joins TRBV7-3 and TRBJ2-2, with D tentatively TRBD1 (5 bases). CDR3 length equals 14 residues. Germline V gene sequence: CDR1 SGHTA, CDR2 FQGTGA. Trimming shortened V by 2 bases and J by 2 bases, and 6 bases separated the two germline ends. CDR3 amino acids: CASSLGANTGELFF. The CDR3 DNA sequence: TGTGCCAGCAGCTTAGGGGCCAACACCGGGGAGCTGTTTTTT.

This clonotype was detected many times. The chain uses TRBV7-2 and TRBJ1-5; a possible D gene is TRBD1 (5 bases). Trimming took off 1 base at V and 0 bases at J, with 13 bases between the two ends. The CDR3 runs to 17 residues. Germline V gene data show CDR1 as SGHTA and CDR2 as FQGNSA. DNA of the CDR3: TGTGCCAGCAGCTTAGGAACAGGTCGATATAGCAATCAGCCCCAGCATTTT. This sequence encodes CASSLGTGRYSNQPQHF. Based on the CDR3 plus reference TRBV7-2 and TRBJ1-5, the full variable domain is GAGVSQSPSNKVTEKGKDVELRCDPISGHTALYWYRQSLGQGLEFLIYFQGNSAPDKSGLPSDRFSAERTGGSVSTLTIQRTQQEDSAVYLCASSLGTGRYSNQPQHFGDGTRLSIL.

The genes are TRBV20-1 and TRBJ2-1; 8 bases align to TRBD1. This CDR3 is 13 amino acids long. The germline V gene encodes CDR1 DFQATT and CDR2 SNEGSKA (reference sequence). The trim removed 5 bases at V and 6 bases at J, leaving 6 bases unmatched. CDR3 in amino acids: CSAEQGVSNEQFF. The CDR3 DNA reads TGCAGTGCTGAACAGGGGGTAAGCAATGAGCAGTTCTTC.

V gene TRBV5-1 combines with J gene TRBJ2-7; 10 positions agree with TRBD1. This CDR3 has 14 residues. V lost 4 bases to trimming and J lost 5 bases; unmatched junction nucleotides: 6. Germline V gene data show CDR1 as SGHRS and CDR2 as YFSETQ. Written as DNA, the CDR3 is TGCGCCAGCAGCCCCAGACAGGGGGCCAACGAGCAGTACTTC. Its protein product is CASSPRQGANEQYF.

This clonotype has at least ten counts. The rearrangement uses TRBV20-1 and TRBJ2-7; TRBD2 is a possible D gene (5 bases). Trimming stripped 6 bases from V and 6 bases from J, with 12 bases between. The CDR3 runs 11 residues. Germline V gene lookup returns CDR1 DFQATT and CDR2 SNEGSKA (reference sequence). CDR3 residues: CSALGRREQYF. The CDR3 nucleotides are TGCAGTGCACTAGGAAGGCGCGAGCAGTACTTC.

Many counts were recorded for this clonotype. The V and J genes are TRBV7-2 and TRBJ2-3, with 11 bases aligning to TRBD2. CDR3 length: 15 residues. J lost 9 bases, V lost 3 bases, and 8 bases had no gene match. Per the germline V gene, CDR1 is SGHTA and CDR2 is FQGNSA. As DNA, the CDR3 is TGTGCCAGCAGCTTCGTGGGACTAGCGGACGTAACGCAGTATTTT. It encodes CASSFVGLADVTQYF.